The next 3 T cell receptor beta chains were all read from a single sample in a study of OX40 agonist ivuxolimab in advanced cancers. TCRdb's table, derived via immunoSEQ multiplex PCR, lists solely in-frame clones and lacks some. The table shows tens of thousands of clones, with around 86% occurring only once. Sample: CD4+ or CD8+ T cells sorted from blood, taken in a trial of the OX40 agonist ivuxolimab. Receptors originate from an adult with an advanced solid tumor such as melanoma, head and neck, liver or kidney cancer.

V is TRBV7-6 and J is TRBJ2-2, with D hard to call. V was clipped by 4 bases and J by 2 bases, with 11 bases between them. This CDR3 is 15 amino acids long. Looked up from germline, CDR1 is SGHVS and CDR2 is FNYEAQ. CDR3 sequence reads: CASSSDGYNTGELFF. The CDR3 nucleotides are TGTGCCAGCAGCTCAGACGGATACAACACCGGGGAGCTGTTTTTT.

The rearrangement joins TRBV11-3 to TRBJ2-7, with a possible D match to TRBD1 (5 bases). The CDR3 is 12 residues long. In germline, CDR1 is SGHNT, CDR2 YENEEA. Trimming took 5 bases from V and 3 from J, leaving 8 bases between them. The CDR3 here is CASSQDSYEQYF. The CDR3 DNA follows: TGTGCCAGCAGCCAAGACAGCTACGAGCAGTACTTC.

The chain carries TRBV11-2 and TRBJ2-1; D is perhaps TRBD1 or TRBD2 (5 bases each). The V and J ends lost 1 base and 10 bases respectively, with 8 bases between them. The CDR3 contains 12 residues. In germline, CDR1 is SGHAT, CDR2 FQNNGV. CDR3 sequence (DNA): TGTGCCAGCAGCTTAGGGGGGTGGGAGCAGTTCTTC. It translates to CASSLGGWEQFF.